A single T cell receptor beta chain is shown here with its context. Its antigen is unidentified. The data are from a study of vaccination effects on CD4 cells after COVID-19. Study summary: Each person got two doses of an mRNA SARS-CoV-2 vaccine, BNT162b2 or mRNA-1273. Study results and limitations: Long after vaccination, the clones induced by infection and by vaccine shrank markedly in size.

Antigen-specific CD4+ T cells were expanded with viral peptide pools in the ViraFEST assay before sequencing. Researchers isolated CD4+ T cells once ten to eleven days of culture had elapsed. This person caught SARS-CoV-2 sometime from March to December 2020, and PCR testing confirmed the infection. Only in-frame clones appear in the TCRdb table, and some are missing; sequencing was by immunoSEQ multiplex PCR. The data contain around 25,000 clones, 65% to 80% of them singletons. The receptor comes from a human donor who had a prior SARS-CoV-2 infection. The sequences come from CD4+ T cells from PBMCs cultured with HCoV-NL63 spike peptides, collected before COVID-19 vaccination.

The CDR3 sequence is CASSRTSLVSPLHF. CDR3 coding DNA: TGTGCCAGCAGCCGGACAAGTTTGGTCTCACCCCTCCACTTT. The V gene is TRBV5-6, the J gene TRBJ1-6; the D gene is possibly TRBD1 (5 bases). This CDR3 contains 14 residues. The V gene lost 4 bases and the J gene lost 10 bases, with 15 bases spanning the gap. In germline, CDR1 is SGHDT, CDR2 YYEEEE. The full variable domain, its missing parts supplied by reference TRBV5-6 and TRBJ1-6, is DAGVTQSPTHLIKTRGQQVTLRCSPKSGHDTVSWYQQALGQGPQFIFQYYEEEERQRGNFPDRFSGHQFPNYSSELNVNALLLGDSALYLCASSRTSLVSPLHFGNGTRLTVT.